A single sample gave rise to the 26 T cell receptor beta chains below, sequenced in a study of cytomegalovirus exposure and HLA in healthy donors (dated by TCRdb to 2016 to 2017). Receptors were amplified or captured by the immunoSEQ multiplex PCR assay. The multiplex PCR relied on a mix of 60 forward primers for TCR Vbeta segments and 13 reverse primers for TCR Jbeta segments. TCRdb retrieved this table from immuneACCESS and kept in-frame rearrangements only. Not all clones are present; in checked studies, unresolved V genes account for under half, and no reason is known for the remainder. The sample table shows about 200,000 clones, and roughly 80% are seen once. The ten most abundant clones make up 5.5% to 7.5% of the sample. The sample comprised PBMCs. Receptors were obtained from a woman in her 50s in good health and CMV-seropositive.

V is TRBV28 and J is TRBJ2-5; D unclear. The CDR3 covers 14 residues. V lost 5 bases, J lost 2 bases, and 12 bases lay in between. CDR1 is MDHEN, CDR2 SYDVKM, per germline. The chain's CDR3 is CASSSRMPQETQYF. The CDR3, as DNA: TGTGCCAGCAGTAGCAGGATGCCACAAGAGACCCAGTACTTC.

The chain recombines TRBV11-1 with TRBJ2-1; a possible D gene is TRBD2 (6 bases). The CDR3 consists of 16 residues. V lost 1 base and J lost 9, with 19 bases in between. Per the germline V gene, CDR1 is SGHAT and CDR2 is FQDESV (reference sequence). The CDR3 is CASSLEVGLRVSEQFF. The CDR3 nucleotides are TGTGCCAGCAGCTTAGAGGTGGGACTCCGGGTTAGTGAGCAGTTCTTC.

The rearrangement joins TRBV6-1 to TRBJ2-1; D perhaps matches TRBD2 (6 bases). The CDR3 consists of 15 residues. CDR1 is MNHNS and CDR2 is SASEGT in the germline V gene. Trimming took 0 bases from V and 0 from J, leaving 6 bases between them. The CDR3 reads CASSEASGSYNEQFF. CDR3 sequence (DNA): TGTGCCAGCAGTGAAGCTAGCGGCTCCTACAATGAGCAGTTCTTC.

This clone was observed a single time. The CDR3 DNA reads TGTGCCAGCAGCCCTAACCCGGGACTCCCCCCCGATACGCAGTATTTT. This sequence encodes CASSPNPGLPPDTQYF. The chain recombines TRBV7-2 with TRBJ2-3; D might be TRBD2 (6 bases). The CDR3 covers 16 residues. Per the germline V gene, CDR1 is SGHTA and CDR2 is FQGNSA. The ends were cut back, 5 bases at V and 6 bases at J, with 21 bases in the middle.

The chain employs TRBV6-4 and TRBJ1-1; possible D gene TRBD1, 6 bases. CDR3 size: 14 residues. CDR1 and CDR2 from the germline V gene are MRHNA and SNTAGT. The V and J ends lost 4 bases and 1 base respectively, with 10 bases between them. In DNA, the CDR3 is TGTGCCAGCAGTGCCACGGACAGGAACACTGAAGCTTTCTTT. Protein: CASSATDRNTEAFF.

The chain is built from TRBV11-2 and TRBJ2-1; 7 nucleotides line up with TRBD1. The CDR3 consists of 16 residues. The V gene end was trimmed by 6 bases and the J gene end by 0 bases; junction bases not matched to a gene: 8. Germline values: CDR1 SGHAT, CDR2 FQNNGV. The CDR3 reads CASSWTGPSSYNEQFF. Here the CDR3 DNA reads TGTGCCAGCAGTTGGACAGGACCGTCCTCCTACAATGAGCAGTTCTTC.

The chain recombines TRBV27 with TRBJ2-7; 8 bases agree with TRBD1. Trimming removed 5 bases from V and 5 bases from J; junction bases left unmatched: 5. This CDR3 has 13 residues. Looked up from germline, CDR1 is MNHEY and CDR2 is SMNVEV (reference sequence). The CDR3 sequence is CASSADRGHEQYF. DNA for the CDR3: TGTGCCAGCAGTGCCGACAGGGGTCACGAGCAGTACTTC.

The V call is TRBV28, the J call TRBJ2-1; D possibly corresponds to TRBD1 (6 bases). V was trimmed by 7 bases and J by 4 bases, leaving 20 bases between them. This CDR3 has 16 amino acids. CDR1 and CDR2 (germline): MDHEN, SYDVKM. The CDR3 sequence: CASNRAGDGPYNEQFF. CDR3 nucleotide sequence: TGTGCCAGCAACCGGGCAGGGGACGGCCCTTACAATGAGCAGTTCTTC.

The chain uses TRBV15 and TRBJ1-3, with unresolved D. The V end was cut by 6 bases, the J end by 8 bases, with 14 bases between. This CDR3 spans 13 amino acids. The germline V gene has CDR1 LNHNV and CDR2 YYDKDF (reference sequence). The CDR3 region is CATSSSLRHTIYF. For the CDR3, the DNA is TGTGCCACCAGTAGCAGCTTAAGGCACACCATATATTTT.

The chain joins TRBV5-1 to TRBJ2-7, with D uncertain. Trimming took 5 bases from V and 4 from J, leaving 10 bases between them. Germline values: CDR1 SGHRS, CDR2 YFSETQ. The CDR3 length is 12 residues. The DNA of the CDR3 is TGCGCCAGCAGTTCAGTGCGGTACGAGCAGTACTTC. As protein: CASSSVRYEQYF.

V usage is TRBV28 and J usage is TRBJ2-7; 9 bases are shared with TRBD2. After removal of 3 bases from V and 5 bases from J, the junction contained 17 bases not matched to a gene. The CDR3 is 18 amino acids. The germline V gene has CDR1 MDHEN and CDR2 SYDVKM. The CDR3 reads CASSFPPGRIAGVHEQYF. CDR3 coding DNA: TGTGCCAGCAGTTTCCCCCCCGGGAGGATAGCGGGAGTCCACGAGCAGTACTTC. The full variable domain, rest sourced from reference TRBV28 and TRBJ2-7, is DVKVTQSSRYLVKRTGEKVFLECVQDMDHENMFWYRQDPGLGLRLIYFSYDVKMKEKGDIPEGYSVSREKKERFSLILESASTNQTSMYLCASSFPPGRIAGVHEQYFGPGTRLTVT.

For the CDR3, the DNA is TGTGCCAGCTCACCCGGGACACCGAACACCGGGGAGCTGTTTTTT. Its translation is CASSPGTPNTGELFF. The chain is built from TRBV18 and TRBJ2-2; D may be TRBD1 (6 bases). V gave up 3 bases and J gave up 0 bases, with 8 bases separating them. The CDR3 consists of 15 residues. From germline, CDR1 is KGHSH and CDR2 LQKENI.

This sequence joins TRBV23-1 and TRBJ2-7; 10 bases line up with TRBD1. TRBV23-1 is known as an ORF, though its function is uncertain. The CDR3 runs 17 residues. J gave up 4 bases and V 3 bases, and 12 bases lay outside the gene matches. The CDR3, as DNA: TGCGCCAGCAGTCAGTTCTACCCCGGGACAGGGGTATACGAGCAGTACTTC. Amino acid sequence: CASSQFYPGTGVYEQYF.

This chain connects TRBV5-1 to TRBJ2-1; D is possibly TRBD2 (6 bases). Trimming took 1 base from V and 8 from J, leaving 13 bases between them. Germline values: CDR1 SGHRS, CDR2 YFSETQ. The CDR3 contains 14 residues. The chain's CDR3 is CASSLKGGIDEQFF. The CDR3 region has the DNA TGCGCCAGCAGCTTGAAAGGAGGGATCGATGAGCAGTTCTTC.

To note about this clone: An end of the junction differs from the germline gene, which may be a read error. Other DNA sequences within the sample encode an identical CDR3. V and J are TRBV2 and TRBJ2-5; a possible D gene is TRBD2 (6 bases). Germline CDR1 and CDR2: SNHLY and FYNNEI. The CDR3 spans 15 residues. The CDR3 DNA sequence: TGCGCCAGCAGCCCCGGGGGAACTACAAGGGAGACCCAGTACTTC. Protein: CASSPGGTTRETQYF.

The gene calls are TRBV5-4 and TRBJ2-3, with 9 bases that match TRBD1. The CDR3 length is 15 residues. The V segment lost 4 bases and the J segment 0 bases; nucleotides outside the gene matches: 3. Germline-derived CDR1 and CDR2 are SGHNT and YYREEE (reference sequence). CDR3 coding DNA: TGTGCCAGCAGCGAGGGACAGGGAAGCACAGATACGCAGTATTTT. Its translation is CASSEGQGSTDTQYF. Full variable domain (missing parts from reference TRBV5-4 and TRBJ2-3): ETGVTQSPTHLIKTRGQQVTLRCSSQSGHNTVSWYQQALGQGPQFIFQYYREEENGRGNFPPRFSGLQFPNYSSELNVNALELDDSALYLCASSEGQGSTDTQYFGPGTRLTVL.

This chain uses TRBV19 with TRBJ2-3, with 7 positions matching TRBD2. J was trimmed by 6 bases and V by 8 bases; bases with no gene match: 11. The CDR3 sequence is 14 residues long. CDR1 and CDR2 from the germline V gene are LNHDA and SQIVND (reference sequence). The CDR3, as DNA: TGTGCCAGTTCGCGGGAGCCAACGAGGGATACGCAGTATTTT. Protein sequence: CASSREPTRDTQYF.

This sequence joins TRBV10-2 and TRBJ2-3; D is perhaps TRBD2 (6 bases). CDR1 is WSHSY and CDR2 is SAAADI in the germline V gene. V lost 9 bases and J lost 11, with 18 bases in between. CDR3 length equals 12 residues. Here the CDR3 reads CARGGAGIGQYF. For the CDR3, the DNA is TGCGCCAGGGGGGGTGCGGGAATTGGGCAGTATTTT.

The genes are TRBV28 and TRBJ2-1, with 8 bases aligning to TRBD2. V dropped 6 bases and J dropped 3; count of bases not matched to a gene: 1. Germline CDR1 MDHEN, CDR2 SYDVKM. The CDR3 contains 13 residues. The CDR3 spells CASSREGYNEQFF. The CDR3 nucleotides read TGTGCCAGCAGCCGGGAGGGCTACAATGAGCAGTTCTTC.

This CDR3 reads CASSFQTGETQYF. For the CDR3, the DNA is TGTGCCAGCAGTTTCCAAACAGGGGAGACCCAGTACTTC. The chain has TRBV27 and TRBJ2-5, with D tentatively TRBD1 (6 bases). The CDR3 has 13 amino acids. Germline-derived CDR1 and CDR2 are MNHEY and SMNVEV (reference sequence). Trimming left V 3 bases short and J 5 bases short, with 10 bases between.

The chain recombines TRBV19 with TRBJ1-4; D is possibly TRBD1 (6 bases). The V and J ends lost 0 bases and 0 bases respectively, with 11 bases between them. CDR3 length: 17 residues. From germline, CDR1 is LNHDA and CDR2 SQIVND (reference sequence). The CDR3 loop is CASSIEGQFATNEKLFF. In DNA form, the CDR3 reads TGTGCCAGTAGTATAGAGGGACAATTTGCAACTAATGAAAAACTGTTTTTT.

This clone was seen a handful of times. The gene calls are TRBV10-3 and TRBJ2-3; D is unresolved. V lost 3 bases and J lost 2, with 9 bases in between. Germline CDR1 ENHRY, CDR2 SYGVKD. The CDR3 loop spans 14 amino acids. CDR3 nucleotides: TGTGCCATCAGTGAATCCCGGGTCACAGATACGCAGTATTTT. Translated: CAISESRVTDTQYF.

The CDR3 sequence is CAVGGDRFF. CDR3 nucleotide sequence: TGTGCCGTCGGAGGGGACCGGTTCTTC. The chain recombines TRBV6-5 with TRBJ2-1, with TRBD2 as a possible D gene (6 bases). The germline V gene has CDR1 MNHEY and CDR2 SVGAGI. Trimming removed 11 bases from V and 15 bases from J, with 14 bases in between. The CDR3 sequence is 9 residues long.

The table lists this clone with a few counts. V gene TRBV5-1 combines with J gene TRBJ1-2; TRBD1 is a possible D gene (5 bases). Per the germline V gene, CDR1 is SGHRS and CDR2 is YFSETQ. CDR3 length: 14 amino acids. The ends were cut back, 0 bases at V and 8 bases at J, with 14 bases in the middle. The CDR3 region is CASSLGSGPGGYTF. CDR3 sequence (DNA): TGCGCCAGCAGCTTGGGATCAGGGCCAGGGGGCTACACCTTC.

The chain uses TRBV7-9 and TRBJ2-1, with TRBD2 identical over 12 bases. V was pared by 5 bases and J by 8 bases, with 7 bases of the junction left unmatched. The CDR3 is 15 amino acids. Germline CDR1 and CDR2: SEHNR and FQNEAQ (reference sequence). The CDR3 sequence: CASSRGLAGIYEQFF. CDR3 sequence (DNA): TGTGCCAGCAGCCGCGGACTAGCGGGAATTTATGAGCAGTTCTTC.

The chain combines TRBV10-3 with TRBJ2-7; D is uncertain. This CDR3 comprises 15 residues. V was cut by 3 bases and J by 0 bases, with 12 bases left in between. CDR1 and CDR2 (germline): ENHRY, SYGVKD. The DNA for the CDR3 is TGTGCCATCAGTGAAGGCGGCCTCAGCTCCTACGAGCAGTACTTC. It specifies CAISEGGLSSYEQYF.